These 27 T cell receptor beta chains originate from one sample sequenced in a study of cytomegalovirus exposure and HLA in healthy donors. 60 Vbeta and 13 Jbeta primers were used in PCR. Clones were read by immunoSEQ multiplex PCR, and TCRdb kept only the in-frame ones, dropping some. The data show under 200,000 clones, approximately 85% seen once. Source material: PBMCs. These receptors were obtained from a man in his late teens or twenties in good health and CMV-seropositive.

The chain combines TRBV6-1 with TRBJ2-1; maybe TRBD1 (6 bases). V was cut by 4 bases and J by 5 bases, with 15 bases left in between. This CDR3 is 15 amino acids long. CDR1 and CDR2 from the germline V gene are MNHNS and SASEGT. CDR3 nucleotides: TGTGCCAGCAGTGCAAGGGGGATAGGGGACAATGAGCAGTTCTTC. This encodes CASSARGIGDNEQFF.

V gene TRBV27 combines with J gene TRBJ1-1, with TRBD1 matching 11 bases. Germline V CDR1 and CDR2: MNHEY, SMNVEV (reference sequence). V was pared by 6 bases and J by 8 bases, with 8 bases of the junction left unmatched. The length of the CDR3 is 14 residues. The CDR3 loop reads CASSWAGQGGEAFF. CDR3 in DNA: TGTGCCAGCAGCTGGGCGGGACAGGGGGGCGAAGCTTTCTTT.

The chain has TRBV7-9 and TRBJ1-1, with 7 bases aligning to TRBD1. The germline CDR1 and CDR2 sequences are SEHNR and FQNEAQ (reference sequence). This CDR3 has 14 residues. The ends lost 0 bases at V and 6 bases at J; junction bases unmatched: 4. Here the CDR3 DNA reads TGTGCCAGCAGCTTAGCTACAGGGGTCCCTGAAGCTTTCTTT. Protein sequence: CASSLATGVPEAFF.

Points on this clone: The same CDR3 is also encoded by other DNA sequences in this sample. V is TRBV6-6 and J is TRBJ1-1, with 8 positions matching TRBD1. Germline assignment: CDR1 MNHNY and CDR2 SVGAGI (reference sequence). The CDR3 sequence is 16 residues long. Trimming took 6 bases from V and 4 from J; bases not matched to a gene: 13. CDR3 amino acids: CASSYPTGAGFTEAFF. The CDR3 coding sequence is TGTGCCAGCAGCTACCCGACAGGGGCAGGTTTCACTGAAGCTTTCTTT.

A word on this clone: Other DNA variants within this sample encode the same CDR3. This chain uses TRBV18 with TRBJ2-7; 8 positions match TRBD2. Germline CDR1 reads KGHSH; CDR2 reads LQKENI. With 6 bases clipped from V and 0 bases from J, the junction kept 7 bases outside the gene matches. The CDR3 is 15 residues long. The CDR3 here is CASSPGGGSSYEQYF. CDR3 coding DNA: TGTGCCAGCTCCCCCGGCGGGGGGAGCTCCTACGAGCAGTACTTC. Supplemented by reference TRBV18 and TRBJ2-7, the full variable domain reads NAGVMQNPRHLVRRRGQEARLRCSPMKGHSHVYWYRQLPEEGLKFMVYLQKENIIDESGMPKERFSAEFPKEGPSILRIQQVVRGDSAAYFCASSPGGGSSYEQYFGPGTRLTVT.

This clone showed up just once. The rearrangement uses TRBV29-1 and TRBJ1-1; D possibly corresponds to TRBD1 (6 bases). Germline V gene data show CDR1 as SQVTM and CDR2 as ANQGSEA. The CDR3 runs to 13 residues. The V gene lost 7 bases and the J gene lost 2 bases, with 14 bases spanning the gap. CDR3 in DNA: TGCAGCGCCTTCGGACAGATTAACACTGAAGCTTTCTTT. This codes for CSAFGQINTEAFF.

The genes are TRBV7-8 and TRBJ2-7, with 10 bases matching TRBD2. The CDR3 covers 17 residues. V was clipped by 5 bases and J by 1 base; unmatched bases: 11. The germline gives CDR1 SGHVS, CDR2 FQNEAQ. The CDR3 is CASSLGWTSGLSYEQYF. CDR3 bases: TGTGCCAGCAGCCTAGGGTGGACTAGCGGTTTATCCTACGAGCAGTACTTC.

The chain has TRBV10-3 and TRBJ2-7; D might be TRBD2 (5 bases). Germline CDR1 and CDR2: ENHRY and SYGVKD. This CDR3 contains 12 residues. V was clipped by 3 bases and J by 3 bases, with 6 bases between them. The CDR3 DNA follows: TGTGCCATCAGTGACGGAGGCTACGAGCAGTACTTC. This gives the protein CAISDGGYEQYF.

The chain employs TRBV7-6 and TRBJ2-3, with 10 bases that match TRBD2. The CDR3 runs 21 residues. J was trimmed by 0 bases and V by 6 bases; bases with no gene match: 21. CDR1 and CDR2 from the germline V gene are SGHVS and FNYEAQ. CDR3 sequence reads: CASSPEAPWLAGATSTDTQYF. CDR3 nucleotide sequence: TGTGCCAGCAGTCCAGAGGCCCCCTGGCTAGCGGGGGCCACTAGCACAGATACGCAGTATTTT.

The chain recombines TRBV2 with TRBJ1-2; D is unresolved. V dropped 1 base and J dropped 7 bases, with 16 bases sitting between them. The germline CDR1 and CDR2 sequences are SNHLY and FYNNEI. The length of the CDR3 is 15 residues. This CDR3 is CASSEGDRGLGGYTF. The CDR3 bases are TGTGCCAGCAGTGAAGGCGACCGCGGGCTTGGTGGCTACACCTTC.

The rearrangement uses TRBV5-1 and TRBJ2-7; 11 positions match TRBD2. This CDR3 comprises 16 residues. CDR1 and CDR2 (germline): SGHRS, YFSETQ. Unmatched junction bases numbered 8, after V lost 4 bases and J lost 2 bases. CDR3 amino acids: CASSLSTSGDTYEQYF. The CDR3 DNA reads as TGCGCCAGCAGCCTGTCGACTAGCGGGGATACCTACGAGCAGTACTTC.

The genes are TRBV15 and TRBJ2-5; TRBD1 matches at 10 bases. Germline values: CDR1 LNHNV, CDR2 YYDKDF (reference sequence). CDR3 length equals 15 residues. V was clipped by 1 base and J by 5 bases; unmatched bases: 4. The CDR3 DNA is TGTGCCACCAGCAGAGGAGGGGACAGGGGCGAGACCCAGTACTTC. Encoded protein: CATSRGGDRGETQYF.

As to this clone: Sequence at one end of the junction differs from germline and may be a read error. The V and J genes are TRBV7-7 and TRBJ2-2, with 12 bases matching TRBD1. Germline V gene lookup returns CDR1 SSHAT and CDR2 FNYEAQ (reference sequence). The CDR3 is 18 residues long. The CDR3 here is CASSLGTGGAANTGELFF. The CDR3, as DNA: TGTGCTAGCAGCTTAGGGACAGGGGGCGCTGCGAACACCGGGGAGCTGTTTTTT.

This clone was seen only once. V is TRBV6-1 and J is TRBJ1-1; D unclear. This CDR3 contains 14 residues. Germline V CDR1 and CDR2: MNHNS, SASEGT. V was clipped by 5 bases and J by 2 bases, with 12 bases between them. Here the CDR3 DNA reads TGTGCCAGCAGTCTCTTCTCGGTTAACACTGAAGCTTTCTTT. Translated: CASSLFSVNTEAFF.

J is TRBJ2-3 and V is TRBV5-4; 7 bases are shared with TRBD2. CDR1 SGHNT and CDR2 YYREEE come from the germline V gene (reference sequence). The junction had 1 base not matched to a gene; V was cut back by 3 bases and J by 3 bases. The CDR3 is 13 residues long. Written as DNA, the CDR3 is TGTGCCAGCAGCTCGGGGGGTACAGATACGCAGTATTTT. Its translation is CASSSGGTDTQYF.

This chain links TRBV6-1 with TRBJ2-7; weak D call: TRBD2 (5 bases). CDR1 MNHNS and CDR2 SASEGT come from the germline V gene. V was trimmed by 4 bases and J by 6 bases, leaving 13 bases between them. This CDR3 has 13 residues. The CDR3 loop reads CASSALAPGEQYF. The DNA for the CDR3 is TGTGCCAGCAGTGCTCTAGCTCCGGGCGAGCAGTACTTC.

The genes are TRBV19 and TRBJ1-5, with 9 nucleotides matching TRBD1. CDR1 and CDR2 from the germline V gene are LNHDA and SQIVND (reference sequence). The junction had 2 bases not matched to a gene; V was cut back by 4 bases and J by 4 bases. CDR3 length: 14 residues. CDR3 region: CASSTGQGNQPQHF. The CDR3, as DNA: TGTGCCAGTAGTACAGGACAGGGGAATCAGCCCCAGCATTTT. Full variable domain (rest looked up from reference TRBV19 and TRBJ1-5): DGGITQSPKYLFRKEGQNVTLSCEQNLNHDAMYWYRQDPGQGLRLIYYSQIVNDFQKGDIAEGYSVSREKKESFPLTVTSAQKNPTAFYLCASSTGQGNQPQHFGDGTRLSIL.

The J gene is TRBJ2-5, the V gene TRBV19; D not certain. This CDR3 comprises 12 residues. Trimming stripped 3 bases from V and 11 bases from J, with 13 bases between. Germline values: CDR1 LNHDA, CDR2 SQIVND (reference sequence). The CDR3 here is CASSIPGAKQYF. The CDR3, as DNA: TGTGCCAGTAGTATTCCCGGTGCTAAGCAGTACTTC.

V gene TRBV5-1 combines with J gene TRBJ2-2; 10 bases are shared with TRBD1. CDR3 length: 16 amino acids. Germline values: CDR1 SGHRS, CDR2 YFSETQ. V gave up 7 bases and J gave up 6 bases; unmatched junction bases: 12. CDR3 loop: CASGDPDRGIAGELFF. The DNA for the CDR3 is TGCGCCAGCGGGGATCCGGACAGGGGGATCGCCGGGGAGCTGTTTTTT.

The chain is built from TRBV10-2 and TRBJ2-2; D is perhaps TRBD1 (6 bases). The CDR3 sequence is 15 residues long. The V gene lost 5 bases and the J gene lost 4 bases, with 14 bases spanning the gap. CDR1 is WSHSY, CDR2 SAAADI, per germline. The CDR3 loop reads CASSSPTGGTGELFF. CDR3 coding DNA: TGCGCCAGCAGTTCCCCGACAGGAGGCACCGGGGAGCTGTTTTTT.

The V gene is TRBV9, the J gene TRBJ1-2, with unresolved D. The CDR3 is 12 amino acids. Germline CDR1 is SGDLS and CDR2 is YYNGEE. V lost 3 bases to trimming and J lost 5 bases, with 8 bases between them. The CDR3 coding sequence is TGTGCCAGCAGCGCTAGGCCATATGGCTACACCTTC. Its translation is CASSARPYGYTF.

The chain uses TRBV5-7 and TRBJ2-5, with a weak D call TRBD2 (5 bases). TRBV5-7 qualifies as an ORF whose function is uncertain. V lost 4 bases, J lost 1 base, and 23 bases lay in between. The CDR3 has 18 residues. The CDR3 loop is CASSNRTQTILSQETQYF. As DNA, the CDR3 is TGTGCCAGCAGCAACCGAACCCAGACTATCTTATCCCAAGAGACCCAGTACTTC.

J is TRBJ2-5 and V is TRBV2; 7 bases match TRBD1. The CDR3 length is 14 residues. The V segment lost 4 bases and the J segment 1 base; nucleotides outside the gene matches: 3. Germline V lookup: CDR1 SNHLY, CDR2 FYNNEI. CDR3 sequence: CASSGRDSQETQYF. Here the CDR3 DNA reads TGTGCCAGCAGTGGCCGGGACAGCCAAGAGACCCAGTACTTC.

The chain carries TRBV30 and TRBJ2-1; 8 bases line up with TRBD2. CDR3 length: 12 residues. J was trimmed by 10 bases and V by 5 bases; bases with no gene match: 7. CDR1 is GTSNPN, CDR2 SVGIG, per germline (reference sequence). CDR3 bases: TGTGCCTGGCTCGTACCGGGGGGGGAGCAGTTCTTC. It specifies CAWLVPGGEQFF.

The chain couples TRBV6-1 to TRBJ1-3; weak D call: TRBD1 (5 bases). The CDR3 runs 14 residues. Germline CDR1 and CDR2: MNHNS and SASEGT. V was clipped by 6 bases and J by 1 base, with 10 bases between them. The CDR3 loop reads CASSTPGSGNTIYF. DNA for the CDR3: TGTGCCAGCAGCACCCCAGGGTCTGGAAACACCATATATTTT.

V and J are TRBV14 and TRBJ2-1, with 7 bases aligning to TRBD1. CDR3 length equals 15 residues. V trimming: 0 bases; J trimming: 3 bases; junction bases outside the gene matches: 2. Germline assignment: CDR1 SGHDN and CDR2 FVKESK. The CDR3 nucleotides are TGTGCCAGCAGCCAAGAGCGGACAGGCTACAATGAGCAGTTCTTC. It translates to CASSQERTGYNEQFF.

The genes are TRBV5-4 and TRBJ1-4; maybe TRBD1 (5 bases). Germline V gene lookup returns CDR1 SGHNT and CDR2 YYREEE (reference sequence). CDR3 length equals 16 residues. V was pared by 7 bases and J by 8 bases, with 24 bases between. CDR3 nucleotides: TGTGCCAGCCGCTCGGGATATAGGGCGGGGCGGGAAAAACTGTTTTTT. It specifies CASRSGYRAGREKLFF.